This is a list of T cell receptor beta chains from one sample in a study of Graves' ophthalmopathy and Graves' hyperthyroidism. TCRdb re-called the multiplex PCR reads through MiXCR, storing one row per CDR3 protein. The top ten hold about 1.4% of the sample, which has roughly 400,000 distinct CDR3 sequences, approximately 20% seen once. Sequenced: peripheral blood. The receptors shown here come from a young woman with Graves' ophthalmopathy. CDR3s leave out the opening cysteine and the closing phenylalanine or tryptophan. Each record gives: D gene, clone size, V gene, CDR3 protein. D genes are given only for firm matches. Some rows mark clone size as missing; the rest say once, few, many or name a class of expanded clone.

NA	few	TRBV5-1	ASNEGEGSYGELF
NA	many	TRBV29-1	SAIGYQETQY
NA	many	TRBV28	ASSSAGDPTYEQY
TRBD2	many	TRBV4-2	ASSQESGTSGYEQY
NA	many	TRBV6-1	ASSRLQGEDTEAF
NA	many	TRBV2	ASRPDGGFGTEAF
TRBD2	many	TRBV6-2/TRBV6-3	ASSPRRPAGGLTQY
NA	many	TRBV6-1	ASTTKRGYGYT
TRBD2	many	TRBV6-1	ASVRSGGRETQY
TRBD2	NA	TRBV27	ASSVLAGGYEQY
NA	many	TRBV6-5	ASSYSTSLEQY
TRBD1	many	TRBV29-1	SARPRQGFEQY
NA	few	TRBV6-2/TRBV6-3	ASSPTTVGETQY
NA	many	TRBV6-1	ASSDWVGAQH
TRBD1	many	TRBV29-1	SVRQGGMAEAF
NA	many	TRBV4-3	ASSRYSEAPYEQY
NA	many	TRBV19	ASSIDGSPSPGELF
NA	NA	TRBV12-3/TRBV12-4	ASNAQGYEQY
NA	many	TRBV19	ASSTTPKDGRETQY
NA	many	TRBV27	ASKSIENTEAF
TRBD1	many	TRBV6-2/TRBV6-3	ASSSAEGTGTYEQY
TRBD1	many	TRBV7-2	ASSLDRGVDEQY
TRBD2	NA	TRBV6-5	ASSYSSASGSSYEQY
NA	many	TRBV30	ASTKAGTGELF
TRBD1	many	TRBV20-1	SARGVDRANSPLH
TRBD1	NA	TRBV12-3/TRBV12-4	ASSSNRGKNYGYT
TRBD2	NA	TRBV6-2/TRBV6-3	ASSYAGLARHEQY
NA	many	TRBV7-3	ASSLGGRNTEAF
NA	NA	TRBV28	ASSWDVSGNTIY
TRBD1	NA	TRBV20-1	SADRVGGYEQY
NA	many	TRBV4-1	ASSQEPGTGLTEAF
NA	many	TRBV7-8	ASSLLSGAGNTIY
NA	many	TRBV28	ASSLFAAYEQY
NA	NA	TRBV6-1	ASSDEAGHNQPQH
NA	many	TRBV6-1	ASTPIGGGRGEQY
NA	many	TRBV7-2	ASSLGPSYNSPLH
NA	NA	TRBV6-5	ASTSLNQPQH
NA	few	TRBV18	ASSPAVAKNIQY
TRBD2	NA	TRBV9	ASSVAPSGQETQY
NA	many	TRBV6-5	ASSYTDKFRAF
NA	many	TRBV20-1	SARDSRRVVNTEAF
TRBD1	many	TRBV14	ASSLLTGGFYEQY
TRBD2	many	TRBV7-3	ASSLTGTRGGETQY
NA	NA	TRBV6-5	ASSYSPQHINSPLH
NA	many	TRBV6-5	ASSFSSGTGVTYEQY
TRBD1	NA	TRBV6-1	ASSRGQVVFEQY